This T cell receptor (beta chain) was sequenced for a study of blood T cell repertoires in COVID-19. Background on the study: Spain, Italy and the United States supplied samples that represented acute and convalescent COVID-19.

V lost 5 bases and J lost 4; bases outside the gene matches: 23. The CDR3 spans 19 residues. Germline-derived CDR1 and CDR2 are GTSNPN and SVGIG (reference sequence). Study processing details: Estimation of nucleated cell counts was performed using reference gene primer amplification. Assay: immunoSEQ multiplex PCR; the TCRdb copy retains only in-frame clones and omits some. That table is the source of V, J and clone size, and D and trimming were worked out from the DNA. Here the sample spans tens of thousands of clones, 65% to 85% being singletons. Sequenced sample: peripheral blood. This chain connects TRBV30 to TRBJ1-2, with 9 bases aligning to TRBD1. The sequence came from a man in his 70s with active or convalescent COVID-19. The CDR3 DNA reads TGTGCCTGGGTAGGGGAGGTAAAAGTGGACAGGGGACAAACCTATGGCTACACCTTC. The encoded protein is CAWVGEVKVDRGQTYGYTF.